Each of the 24 T cell receptor beta chains below was sequenced from the same sample in a study of cytomegalovirus exposure and HLA in healthy donors (dated by TCRdb to 2016 to 2017). Library preparation employed the immunoSEQ multiplex PCR assay. For the multiplex PCR, a mixture combining 60 forward primers for TCR Vbeta segments and 13 reverse primers for TCR Jbeta segments was used. In its TCRdb copy, this immuneACCESS table keeps in-frame sequences only and misses some clones. Where compared with another copy, unresolved V genes explain less than half of these, and the others have no known cause. The sample table contains some 120,000 clones; only one count was recorded for roughly 82% of them. The ten largest make up around 13% of the sample. The material sequenced was PBMCs. The origin of the receptors is a woman aged 35 to 49 in good health and CMV-seropositive.

The chain has TRBV30 and TRBJ2-1; TRBD2 matches at 7 bases. Germline V lookup: CDR1 GTSNPN, CDR2 SVGIG (reference sequence). Unmatched junction bases numbered 11, after V lost 2 bases and J lost 4 bases. The CDR3 runs to 16 residues. The CDR3 DNA reads as TGTGCCTGGAGTATTTCAGCGGGAACACCTTACAATGAGCAGTTCTTC. As protein: CAWSISAGTPYNEQFF.

The chain combines TRBV7-9 with TRBJ2-1; D not resolved. The CDR3 extends over 16 amino acids. Germline CDR1 is SEHNR and CDR2 is FQNEAQ (reference sequence). The V gene lost 1 base and the J gene lost 0 bases, with 10 bases spanning the gap. CDR3 bases: TGTGCCAGCAGCTTAGGCTCCCTAAGCTCCTACAATGAGCAGTTCTTC. It specifies CASSLGSLSSYNEQFF.

The chain has TRBV6-1 and TRBJ2-5, with 7 bases matching TRBD2. The CDR3 sequence is 12 residues long. The V gene end was trimmed by 8 bases and the J gene end by 5 bases; junction bases not matched to a gene: 5. Germline CDR1 and CDR2: MNHNS and SASEGT. In nucleotides, the CDR3 is TGTGCCAGCCGCGGGGGTCCCGAGACCCAGTACTTC. It encodes CASRGGPETQYF.

This clone was seen more than once but under ten times. The chain links TRBV28 to TRBJ2-3; 12 bases match TRBD2. Trimming at V came to 3 bases and at J to 5 bases, leaving 6 bases not matched to a gene. Germline CDR1 and CDR2: MDHEN and SYDVKM. The CDR3 spans 16 residues. The CDR3 reads CASSFSKLAGGDTQYF. CDR3 DNA: TGTGCCAGCAGTTTTTCGAAACTAGCGGGAGGAGATACGCAGTATTTT.

The table lists this clone with a count of one. The chain combines TRBV19 with TRBJ1-5; D possibly corresponds to TRBD1 (5 bases). The CDR3 is 14 residues long. Between the trimmed V and J ends, which lost 7 bases and 9 bases, there was a span of 19 bases. Per the germline V gene, CDR1 is LNHDA and CDR2 is SQIVND (reference sequence). The CDR3 DNA follows: TGTGCCAGTACCTCGGGGGACGGCGGTAGGCCCCAGCATTTT. Amino acids: CASTSGDGGRPQHF.

The J gene is TRBJ1-4, the V gene TRBV5-1; 10 bases align to TRBD1. The CDR3 totals 15 residues. Per germline, CDR1 SGHRS and CDR2 YFSETQ. V lost 1 base and J lost 8; bases outside the gene matches: 5. As DNA, the CDR3 is TGCGCCAGCAGCTTGCAGGGGGGACAGGGGGAAAAACTGTTTTTT. Protein: CASSLQGGQGEKLFF.

This chain connects TRBV6-5 to TRBJ2-7; 10 positions agree with TRBD1. The germline V gene has CDR1 MNHEY and CDR2 SVGAGI. The CDR3 consists of 13 residues. The ends lost 5 bases at V and 4 bases at J; junction bases unmatched: 2. CDR3 in amino acids: CASSADRGYEQYF. CDR3 in DNA: TGTGCCAGCAGTGCGGACAGGGGGTACGAGCAGTACTTC.

The chain joins TRBV7-9 to TRBJ2-7; TRBD2 is a possible D gene (5 bases). Trimming removed 6 bases from V and 2 bases from J, with 14 bases in between. The germline V gene encodes CDR1 SEHNR and CDR2 FQNEAQ (reference sequence). The CDR3 runs to 14 residues. The CDR3 bases are TGTGCCAGCAGTCTCGGCGTGGGAGCCTACGAGCAGTACTTC. Translated: CASSLGVGAYEQYF.

This chain joins TRBV14 and TRBJ2-5, with 7 bases that match TRBD1. This CDR3 has 15 amino acids. Germline CDR1 is SGHDN and CDR2 is FVKESK. After removal of 1 base from V and 6 bases from J, the junction contained 8 bases not matched to a gene. For the CDR3, the DNA is TGTGCCAGCAGCCAAGGACCGTCAGGGGGTCAGACCCAGTACTTC. The encoded protein is CASSQGPSGGQTQYF.

This clone was seen only a few times. This rearrangement joins TRBV28 to TRBJ2-3; D is perhaps TRBD2 (6 bases). The CDR3 totals 17 residues. The V gene's germline CDR1 is MDHEN and CDR2 SYDVKM. The V end was cut by 1 base, the J end by 4 bases, with 18 bases between. The CDR3 DNA reads TGTGCCAGCAGTTTATCCCGCGGGGCTAGCGTTGCAGATACGCAGTATTTT. This translates into CASSLSRGASVADTQYF. The whole variable domain, remainder taken from reference TRBV28 and TRBJ2-3, is DVKVTQSSRYLVKRTGEKVFLECVQDMDHENMFWYRQDPGLGLRLIYFSYDVKMKEKGDIPEGYSVSREKKERFSLILESASTNQTSMYLCASSLSRGASVADTQYFGPGTRLTVL.

In DNA, the CDR3 is TGTGCCAGCAGCTACTCCTACGAGCAGTACTTC. Protein product: CASSYSYEQYF. The chain links TRBV2 to TRBJ2-7; the D is unclear. The V end lost 6 bases, the J end lost 0 bases, and 3 bases lay between the germline ends. Germline loops: CDR1 SNHLY, CDR2 FYNNEI. This CDR3 has 11 residues.

The V gene is TRBV29-1, the J gene TRBJ2-7; a weak D match, TRBD2 (5 bases). The CDR3 covers 13 residues. Trimming took off 7 bases at V and 4 bases at J, with 17 bases between the two ends. Germline V gene sequence: CDR1 SQVTM, CDR2 ANQGSEA. CDR3 in amino acids: CSAVRRTVYEQYF. The CDR3 nucleotides are TGCAGCGCCGTCAGGAGGACCGTTTACGAGCAGTACTTC.

V usage is TRBV30 and J usage is TRBJ1-2; perhaps TRBD1 as D (5 bases). Trimming took off 2 bases at V and 6 bases at J, with 10 bases between the two ends. This CDR3 contains 12 residues. Looked up from germline, CDR1 is GTSNPN and CDR2 is SVGIG (reference sequence). This CDR3 reads CAWSSQGDGYTF. In nucleotides, the CDR3 is TGTGCCTGGAGTTCGCAGGGTGATGGCTACACCTTC.

This chain connects TRBV28 to TRBJ2-1; TRBD2 aligns across 12 bases. There are 15 residues in the CDR3. CDR1 is MDHEN, CDR2 SYDVKM, per germline. V trimming: 6 bases; J trimming: 5 bases; junction bases outside the gene matches: 5. CDR3 DNA: TGTGCCAGCAGACTCGGACTAGCGGGACACAATGAGCAGTTCTTC. It yields the protein CASRLGLAGHNEQFF.

This clone was seen a few times. The chain links TRBV2 to TRBJ2-2; no definite D call. Germline values: CDR1 SNHLY, CDR2 FYNNEI. The V end lost 4 bases, the J end lost 6 bases, and 12 bases lay between the germline ends. The CDR3 is 14 residues long. The CDR3 loop reads CASSGSVLPGELFF. The CDR3 region has the DNA TGTGCCAGCAGTGGGTCGGTACTACCCGGGGAGCTGTTTTTT.

The chain carries TRBV6-1 and TRBJ1-1, with D uncertain. Trimming stripped 4 bases from V and 4 bases from J, with 7 bases between. The CDR3 is made up of 12 amino acids. Germline V gene data show CDR1 as MNHNS and CDR2 as SASEGT. CDR3: CASSVSGTEAFF. The CDR3 DNA sequence: TGTGCCAGCAGTGTTTCAGGCACTGAAGCTTTCTTT.

This clone occurred a few times. This chain links TRBV28 with TRBJ2-7; maybe TRBD2 (7 bases). Germline CDR1 is MDHEN and CDR2 is SYDVKM. V lost 7 bases, J lost 5 bases, and 21 bases lay in between. The CDR3 has 15 amino acids. The CDR3 DNA reads TGTGCCAGCACCATCAGGGCTGGGGGGGCCCACGAGCAGTACTTC. Residues: CASTIRAGGAHEQYF.

The V and J genes are TRBV5-1 and TRBJ1-2; perhaps TRBD1 as D (6 bases). V was cut by 4 bases and J by 7 bases, with 17 bases left in between. The germline CDR1 and CDR2 sequences are SGHRS and YFSETQ. The CDR3 runs to 14 residues. CDR3 nucleotide sequence: TGCGCCAGCAGCCCTGGGGGGGGCGGGCCTGGCTACACCTTC. This sequence encodes CASSPGGGGPGYTF. The entire variable domain, with the rest obtained from reference TRBV5-1 and TRBJ1-2, is as follows: KAGVTQTPRYLIKTRGQQVTLSCSPISGHRSVSWYQQTPGQGLQFLFEYFSETQRNKGNFPGRFSGRQFSNSRSEMNVSTLELGDSALYLCASSPGGGGPGYTFGSGTRLTVV.

This CDR3 reads CASSEASLAGGALYEQYF. The CDR3 bases are TGTGCCAGCAGTGAAGCGTCACTAGCGGGAGGCGCCCTCTACGAGCAGTACTTC. The chain employs TRBV2 and TRBJ2-7; 12 bases are shared with TRBD2. CDR1 and CDR2 (germline): SNHLY, FYNNEI. This CDR3 comprises 18 residues. Trimming at V came to 0 bases and at J to 3 bases, leaving 9 bases not matched to a gene. Variable domain in full (rest from reference TRBV2 and TRBJ2-7): EPEVTQTPSHQVTQMGQEVILRCVPISNHLYFYWYRQILGQKVEFLVSFYNNEISEKSEIFDDQFSVERPDGSNFTLKIRSTKLEDSAMYFCASSEASLAGGALYEQYFGPGTRLTVT.

The chain combines TRBV9 with TRBJ2-2, with no clear D. Trimming stripped 0 bases from V and 7 bases from J, with 4 bases between. Germline loops: CDR1 SGDLS, CDR2 YYNGEE. The CDR3 contains 12 residues. In DNA form, the CDR3 reads TGTGCCAGCAGCGTAGATCACGGGGAGCTGTTTTTT. It codes for CASSVDHGELFF.

V and J are TRBV25-1 and TRBJ2-1; D possibly corresponds to TRBD2 (6 bases). Trimming shortened V by 5 bases and J by 3 bases, and 20 bases separated the two germline ends. Germline V lookup: CDR1 MGHDK, CDR2 SYGVNS. The CDR3 is 17 residues long. CDR3 bases: TGTGCCAGCAGTCCCCTCGAGGGGCGGGGCCACTACAATGAGCAGTTCTTC. This translates into CASSPLEGRGHYNEQFF.

The chain combines TRBV19 with TRBJ1-1; the match to TRBD1 covers 9 bases. V lost 6 bases to trimming and J lost 4 bases; unmatched junction nucleotides: 0. This CDR3 is built from 12 residues. Looked up from germline, CDR1 is LNHDA and CDR2 is SQIVND (reference sequence). The DNA of the CDR3 is TGTGCCAGTAGGGACAGGGGCACTGAAGCTTTCTTT. This sequence encodes CASRDRGTEAFF.

The chain links TRBV5-1 to TRBJ2-2; 9 bases agree with TRBD2. Germline V gene lookup returns CDR1 SGHRS and CDR2 YFSETQ. The CDR3 runs to 15 residues. V dropped 0 bases and J dropped 7; count of bases not matched to a gene: 4. CDR3 sequence reads: CASSLEVSGSGELFF. CDR3 coding DNA: TGCGCCAGCAGCTTGGAGGTTAGCGGGAGCGGGGAGCTGTTTTTT.

The V gene is TRBV19, the J gene TRBJ1-2; D is unclear. The CDR3 totals 14 residues. The germline V gene encodes CDR1 LNHDA and CDR2 SQIVND (reference sequence). The germline V and J ends were trimmed by 5 bases and 4 bases, with 14 bases remaining between them. This chain's CDR3 is CASSPERTVYGYTF. The CDR3 DNA reads TGTGCCAGTAGTCCAGAGCGGACGGTCTATGGCTACACCTTC.